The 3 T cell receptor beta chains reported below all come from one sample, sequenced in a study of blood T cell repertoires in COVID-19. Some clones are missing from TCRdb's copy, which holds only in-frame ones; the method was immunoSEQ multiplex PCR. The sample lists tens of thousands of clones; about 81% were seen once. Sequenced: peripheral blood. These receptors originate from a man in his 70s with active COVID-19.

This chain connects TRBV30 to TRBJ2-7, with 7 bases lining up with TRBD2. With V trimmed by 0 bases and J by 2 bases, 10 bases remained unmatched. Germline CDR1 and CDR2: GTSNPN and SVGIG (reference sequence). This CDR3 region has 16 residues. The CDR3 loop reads CAWSVGALAVTYEQYF. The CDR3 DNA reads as TGTGCCTGGAGTGTAGGGGCGCTAGCGGTTACCTACGAGCAGTACTTC.

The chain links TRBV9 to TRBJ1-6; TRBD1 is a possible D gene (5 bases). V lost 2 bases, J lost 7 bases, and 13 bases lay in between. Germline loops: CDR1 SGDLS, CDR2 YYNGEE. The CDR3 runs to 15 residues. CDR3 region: CASSVSGTLNSPLHF. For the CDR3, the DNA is TGTGCCAGCAGCGTTTCTGGGACTTTAAATTCACCCCTCCACTTT.

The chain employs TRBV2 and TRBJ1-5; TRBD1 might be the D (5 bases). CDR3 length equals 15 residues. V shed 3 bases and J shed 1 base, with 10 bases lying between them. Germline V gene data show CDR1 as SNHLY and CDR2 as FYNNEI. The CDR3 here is CASSEGRASNQPQHF. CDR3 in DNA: TGTGCCAGCAGTGAGGGCAGGGCCAGCAATCAGCCCCAGCATTTT.